Described below is a single T cell receptor beta chain sequence and its context. Its antigen is currently unknown. What was amplified from RNA transcripts were TCR beta CDR3 regions. First-round RT-PCR targeting the TCR CDR3 was performed with the HTBI primer set. MiXCR, run by TCRdb on the multiplex PCR reads, gives a single entry per CDR3 protein. The data contain tens of thousands of distinct CDR3 sequences, roughly 56% of them singletons. The data belong to a study of T cells in Graves' hyperthyroidism and ophthalmopathy. Deletions cut 4 bases from V and 3 bases from J, with 15 bases between. This CDR3 has 14 amino acids. Per the germline V gene, CDR1 is SQVTM and CDR2 is ANQGSEA. Notes on the study in general: Blood held most thyroid clonotypes expanded above 0.001 frequency. Through a model of 13 V-J features, ophthalmopathy was separated from stable hyperthyroidism.

The sequencing input was peripheral blood or thyroid tissue (not recorded which). V is TRBV29-1 and J is TRBJ1-2; no reliable D call. This TCR was recovered from a man between 18 and 35 years old with Graves' hyperthyroidism. DNA for the CDR3: TGCAGCGTTGCCCACGGACGTCAATACTATGGCTACACCTTC. Protein sequence: CSVAHGRQYYGYTF.